This T cell receptor beta chain is from a study of Graves' ophthalmopathy and Graves' hyperthyroidism. The study amplified TCR beta CDR3 regions using RNA transcripts. The authors performed first-round RT-PCR with HTBI primers and then a second-round multiplex PCR. MiXCR was run by TCRdb on the multiplex PCR reads, yielding one entry per CDR3 protein. The table shows around 1.1 million distinct CDR3 sequences, with about two fifths occurring only once. Exclusion covered patients with other autoimmune diseases or uncontrolled infections (as well as pregnancy or lactation). The CDR3 runs to 16 residues. CDR1 LGHNA and CDR2 YSLEER come from the germline V gene. V was trimmed by 1 base and J by 2 bases, leaving 14 bases between them. This clonotype has just a few counts.

Sequencing input: peripheral blood or thyroid tissue (not recorded which). The origin of this receptor is an adult man with Graves' hyperthyroidism. J is TRBJ2-5 and V is TRBV4-3; maybe TRBD1 (5 bases). Here the CDR3 reads CASSQVIRVGQETQYF. CDR3 nucleotide sequence: TGCGCCAGCAGCCAAGTCATCAGGGTGGGACAAGAGACCCAGTACTTC.